This TCR beta chain emerged from a study of monozygotic twins with inflammatory bowel disease. Template switching introduced UMIs that contain a 6-nucleotide sample barcode. TCRalpha and TCRbeta cDNA went through two nested PCRs of roughly 15 and 9 cycles. TCRdb re-called the 5' RACE reads; every CDR3 protein appears as one record, without DNA. The sample's table shows 400,000 or so distinct CDR3 sequences. The V gene's germline CDR1 is SGHRS and CDR2 YFSETQ. CDR3 length: 15 amino acids. Study observations and caveats: Patient repertoires may have gained variability from differing immunosuppressive treatments.

The blood volume drawn from each donor was around 2.5 ml. About this clonotype itself: Its antigen is still unknown.

The genes are TRBV5-1 and TRBJ2-1; checking the TCRdb D call of TRBD2 is not possible without DNA. This clonotype was sampled from a human donor with ulcerative colitis or Crohn's disease, or a healthy co-twin of an affected twin (not recorded which). The sequencing sample was made of blood. The CDR3 spells CASSPLAGGPNEQFF.